This TCR beta chain was retrieved from a study of T cell changes during pregnancy in multiple sclerosis. CDR3 length equals 13 residues. The V and J ends lost 7 bases and 2 bases respectively, with 11 bases between them. The germline V gene encodes CDR1 SEHNR and CDR2 FQNEAQ (reference sequence). Sequenced by immunoSEQ multiplex PCR; TCRdb stores in-frame clones only, minus some. The repertoire consists of roughly 59,000 clones, with around 91% occurring once and the leading ten covering less than 1.5%. The sample in question was peripheral blood, obtained in the third trimester of pregnancy. This chain connects TRBV7-9 to TRBJ1-1; TRBD1 is a possible D gene (6 bases). This TCR was sampled from a female donor in good health, enrolled as a control in a pregnancy study. CDR3 loop: CASTGQTNTEAFF. CDR3 DNA: TGTGCCAGCACCGGACAGACAAACACTGAAGCTTTCTTT.